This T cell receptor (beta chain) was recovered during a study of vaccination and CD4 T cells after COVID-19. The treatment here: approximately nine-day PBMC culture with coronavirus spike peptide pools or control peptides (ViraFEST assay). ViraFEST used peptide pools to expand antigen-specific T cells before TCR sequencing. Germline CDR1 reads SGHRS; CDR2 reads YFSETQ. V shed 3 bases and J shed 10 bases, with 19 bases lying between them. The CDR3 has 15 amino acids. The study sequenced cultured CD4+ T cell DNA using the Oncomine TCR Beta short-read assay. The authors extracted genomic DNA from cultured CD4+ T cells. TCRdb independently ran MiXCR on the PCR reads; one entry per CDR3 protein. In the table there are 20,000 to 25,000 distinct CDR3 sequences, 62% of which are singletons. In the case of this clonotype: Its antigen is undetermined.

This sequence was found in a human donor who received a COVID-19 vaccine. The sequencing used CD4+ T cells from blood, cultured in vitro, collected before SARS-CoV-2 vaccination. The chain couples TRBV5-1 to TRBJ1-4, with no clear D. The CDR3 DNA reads TGCGCCAGCAGCTACGAAGGTACCCTTCGGCGAAAACTGTTTTTT. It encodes CASSYEGTLRRKLFF. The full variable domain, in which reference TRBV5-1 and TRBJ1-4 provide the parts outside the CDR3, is KAGVTQTPRYLIKTRGQQVTLSCSPISGHRSVSWYQQTPGQGLQFLFEYFSETQRNKGNFPGRFSGRQFSNSRSEMNVSTLELGDSALYLCASSYEGTLRRKLFFGSGTQLSVL.